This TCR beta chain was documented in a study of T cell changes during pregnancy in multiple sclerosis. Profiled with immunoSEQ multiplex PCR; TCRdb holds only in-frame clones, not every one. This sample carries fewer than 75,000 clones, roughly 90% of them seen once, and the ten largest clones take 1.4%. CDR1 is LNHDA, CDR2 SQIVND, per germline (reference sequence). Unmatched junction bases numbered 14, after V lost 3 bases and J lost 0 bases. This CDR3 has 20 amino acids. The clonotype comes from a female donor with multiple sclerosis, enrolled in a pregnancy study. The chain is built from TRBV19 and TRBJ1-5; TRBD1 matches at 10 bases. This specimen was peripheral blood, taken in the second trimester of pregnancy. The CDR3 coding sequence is TGTGCCAGTAGTATCCATCGACTTGGGACAGGGGCCTATAGCAATCAGCCCCAGCATTTT. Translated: CASSIHRLGTGAYSNQPQHF.